This TCR beta chain stems from a study of blood T cells in healthy people across ages. Alongside a J-beta primer mix, a sample-barcoded 5' primer served in a second PCR lasting about 7 to 11 cycles. TCRdb redid the calling of the 5' RACE reads with MiXCR, one entry per CDR3 protein. The repertoire has about 1.5 million distinct CDR3 sequences, around 39% of them found once; the top ten carry approximately 7.9%. In its sample, this clonotype was seen a few times. Sequenced: blood. The source of this sequence is a young woman in good health.

CDR3 in amino acids: CASSTVGRGYYEQYF. CDR3 in DNA: TGTGCCAGCAGTACCGTAGGGAGGGGGTACTACGAGCAGTACTTC. The chain links TRBV12-3 or TRBV12-4 to TRBJ2-7; maybe TRBD2 (7 bases). The CDR3 is 15 residues long. Between the trimmed V and J ends, which lost 5 bases and 3 bases, there was a span of 17 bases.